This is a list of T cell receptor beta chains from one sample in a study of CD8+ T cells in alopecia areata. Method: immunoSEQ multiplex PCR; TCRdb's copy keeps in-frame clones and lacks some. The top ten hold roughly 6% of the sample, which has 70,000 to 95,000 clones, roughly 51% seen once. Source material: NKG2D-high CD8+ T cells sorted from blood. These TCRs come from a human donor with alopecia areata. Each CDR3 is given without its conserved first and last residue. Where a row states a size, it is once, few, many or the class of an expanded clone; other rows omit it.

TRBV29-1	TRBJ2-1	few	SVQFQGHSYNEQF
TRBV21-1	TRBJ2-5	.	ASSKEGQGRETQY
TRBV4-2	TRBJ2-2	.	ASSLGQEFTGELF
TRBV7-9	TRBJ1-5	.	ASSFGEFEPQH
TRBV29-1	TRBJ1-1	.	SVTGRLKGENTEAF
TRBV28	TRBJ1-1	.	ASSNTGSGTEAF
TRBV19	TRBJ2-1	few	ASTYSEGTSGHPRV
TRBV29-1	TRBJ2-7	few	SVFSAGDLTEQY
TRBV28	TRBJ2-5	few	ASSLKETQY
TRBV27	TRBJ2-5	.	ASSLLAGVQETQY